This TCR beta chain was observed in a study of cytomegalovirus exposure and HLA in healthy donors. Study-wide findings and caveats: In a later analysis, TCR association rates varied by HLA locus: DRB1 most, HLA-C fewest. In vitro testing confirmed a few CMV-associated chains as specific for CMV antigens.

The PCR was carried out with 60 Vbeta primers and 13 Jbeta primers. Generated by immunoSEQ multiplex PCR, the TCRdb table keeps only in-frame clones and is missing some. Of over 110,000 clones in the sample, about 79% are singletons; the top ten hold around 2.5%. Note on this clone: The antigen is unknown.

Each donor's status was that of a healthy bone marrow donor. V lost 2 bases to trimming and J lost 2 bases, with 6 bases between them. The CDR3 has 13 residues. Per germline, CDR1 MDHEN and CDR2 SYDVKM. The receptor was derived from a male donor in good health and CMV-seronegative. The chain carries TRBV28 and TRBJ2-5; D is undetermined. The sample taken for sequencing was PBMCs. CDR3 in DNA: TGTGCCAGCAGTTTAGCGCAACAAGAGACCCAGTACTTC. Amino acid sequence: CASSLAQQETQYF. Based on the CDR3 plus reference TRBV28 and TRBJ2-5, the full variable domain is DVKVTQSSRYLVKRTGEKVFLECVQDMDHENMFWYRQDPGLGLRLIYFSYDVKMKEKGDIPEGYSVSREKKERFSLILESASTNQTSMYLCASSLAQQETQYFGPGTRLLVL.